This T cell receptor (beta chain) was recorded in a study of blood T cell repertoires in COVID-19. Cohorts were based on clinical histories the participants reported. CDR1 is SGHVS and CDR2 is FNYEAQ in the germline V gene. CDR3 length equals 21 residues. V dropped 4 bases and J dropped 3; count of bases not matched to a gene: 25. Clones were sequenced by immunoSEQ multiplex PCR, and TCRdb holds only the in-frame ones, with some missing. The table has over 250,000 clones, around nine tenths seen once. The chain uses TRBV7-6 and TRBJ1-1; 8 nucleotides align to TRBD1. The sample taken for sequencing was PBMCs or T cells enriched from blood (not recorded which). The source of this sequence is a man aged 55 to 70 who had recovered from COVID-19. The CDR3 DNA is TGTGCCAGCAGCTCCCTTTTTACCCCTACCCGGGACAGGATTAGGGACACTGAAGCTTTCTTT. Amino acid sequence: CASSSLFTPTRDRIRDTEAFF.